Listed below are T cell receptor beta chains from one sample, sequenced in a study of T cell changes during pregnancy in multiple sclerosis. Some clones are missing from TCRdb's copy, which holds only in-frame ones; the method was immunoSEQ multiplex PCR. The top ten clones hold around 3.2% of a sample with around 100,000 clones, 90% to 95% of them seen once. Sequenced here: peripheral blood, sampled after pregnancy. The receptors stem from a female donor with multiple sclerosis, enrolled in a pregnancy study. CDR3s leave out the opening cysteine and the closing phenylalanine or tryptophan.

>TRBV27|TRBJ1-2
ASSLSGRMGYGYT
>TRBV7-9|TRBJ2-7
ASTRTPYEQY
>TRBV7-8|TRBJ1-3
ASSPRGGLSSGNTIY
>TRBV7-2|TRBJ1-3
ASSLVQGGGNTIY
>TRBV19|TRBJ2-7
ASGRTGTGDYEQY
>TRBV7-9|TRBJ2-5
ASSAGTEGSTQY
>TRBV2|TRBJ2-1
ASSEVGGMRTMRQF
>TRBV5-8|TRBJ2-2
ASKRETGELF
>TRBV25-1|TRBJ2-1
ASSFLREARMADEQF
>TRBV18|TRBJ1-1
ASSPRTGDSAEAF
>TRBV7-3|TRBJ2-6
ASSPNPGTEAGANVLT
>TRBV5-1|TRBJ2-1
ASSLDVGGGAEQF
>TRBV19|TRBJ1-5
ASSIGSGQPQH
>TRBV6-6|TRBJ1-5
ASSTENQPQH
>TRBV27|TRBJ1-5
ASSFTGEGQPQH
>TRBV15|TRBJ2-1
ATSSDGGASYNEQF
>TRBV10-3|TRBJ2-1
AITPIAGVEQF
>TRBV10-3|TRBJ2-3
AISDLAGPFPDTQY
>TRBV6-1|TRBJ2-2
ASSGQGLPPNTGELF
>TRBV7-9|TRBJ2-7
ASSWTAGGYEQY
>TRBV18|TRBJ2-5
ASSPKTGEETQY
>TRBV5-1|TRBJ1-1
ASSFGTGVMNTEAF
>TRBV6-1|TRBJ2-3
ASSEALGGTDTQY
>TRBV7-3|TRBJ1-3
ASSSGRSIY
>TRBV19|TRBJ1-1
ASSITPLMNTEAF
>TRBV27|TRBJ2-5
ASSLGQGEETQY
>TRBV30|TRBJ1-2
AWTLGGVDGYT
>TRBV29-1|TRBJ2-3
SAGPMGTSGMAQY
>TRBV7-6|TRBJ2-2
ASSPGSRGWTGELF
>TRBV7-8|TRBJ2-6
ASSGQSGANVLT
>TRBV11-2|TRBJ2-4
ASAGVDIQY
>TRBV4-1|TRBJ2-3
ASSQDIRVGDTQY
>TRBV6-1|TRBJ1-1
ASSAEAGHTEAF
>TRBV19|TRBJ1-1
ASSPRGDTSRKNTEAF
>TRBV4-1|TRBJ2-1
ASSQLVDNEQF
>TRBV5-6|TRBJ1-5
ASSLTLGGNQPQH
>TRBV5-6|TRBJ1-4
ASSQVGTGGATNEKLF
>TRBV6-6|TRBJ1-2
ASKNSGGYT
>TRBV7-8|TRBJ1-6
ASSGRQEAYSPLH
>TRBV4-1|TRBJ1-1
ASSQVSTGNTEAF
>TRBV5-4|TRBJ1-1
ASSLDAGNTEAF
>TRBV6-6|TRBJ2-5
ASRLNWETQY
>TRBV27|TRBJ1-4
ASSRRQATNEKLF
>TRBV19|TRBJ2-7
ASSPRTGRYEQY
>TRBV7-9|TRBJ2-5
ASSAQPSGEETQY
>TRBV19|TRBJ2-7
ASSIDGWAGSYEQY
>TRBV2|TRBJ2-7
ASSLDRVLSYEQY
>TRBV2|TRBJ2-7
ASTESRSYEQY
>TRBV7-6|TRBJ1-1
ASSLSPTGMNTEAF
>TRBV7-8|TRBJ2-7
ASSLWLAGGTYEQY
>TRBV2|TRBJ2-3
ASSESGADTQY
>TRBV7-3|TRBJ2-2
ASSPSGGSIDGELF